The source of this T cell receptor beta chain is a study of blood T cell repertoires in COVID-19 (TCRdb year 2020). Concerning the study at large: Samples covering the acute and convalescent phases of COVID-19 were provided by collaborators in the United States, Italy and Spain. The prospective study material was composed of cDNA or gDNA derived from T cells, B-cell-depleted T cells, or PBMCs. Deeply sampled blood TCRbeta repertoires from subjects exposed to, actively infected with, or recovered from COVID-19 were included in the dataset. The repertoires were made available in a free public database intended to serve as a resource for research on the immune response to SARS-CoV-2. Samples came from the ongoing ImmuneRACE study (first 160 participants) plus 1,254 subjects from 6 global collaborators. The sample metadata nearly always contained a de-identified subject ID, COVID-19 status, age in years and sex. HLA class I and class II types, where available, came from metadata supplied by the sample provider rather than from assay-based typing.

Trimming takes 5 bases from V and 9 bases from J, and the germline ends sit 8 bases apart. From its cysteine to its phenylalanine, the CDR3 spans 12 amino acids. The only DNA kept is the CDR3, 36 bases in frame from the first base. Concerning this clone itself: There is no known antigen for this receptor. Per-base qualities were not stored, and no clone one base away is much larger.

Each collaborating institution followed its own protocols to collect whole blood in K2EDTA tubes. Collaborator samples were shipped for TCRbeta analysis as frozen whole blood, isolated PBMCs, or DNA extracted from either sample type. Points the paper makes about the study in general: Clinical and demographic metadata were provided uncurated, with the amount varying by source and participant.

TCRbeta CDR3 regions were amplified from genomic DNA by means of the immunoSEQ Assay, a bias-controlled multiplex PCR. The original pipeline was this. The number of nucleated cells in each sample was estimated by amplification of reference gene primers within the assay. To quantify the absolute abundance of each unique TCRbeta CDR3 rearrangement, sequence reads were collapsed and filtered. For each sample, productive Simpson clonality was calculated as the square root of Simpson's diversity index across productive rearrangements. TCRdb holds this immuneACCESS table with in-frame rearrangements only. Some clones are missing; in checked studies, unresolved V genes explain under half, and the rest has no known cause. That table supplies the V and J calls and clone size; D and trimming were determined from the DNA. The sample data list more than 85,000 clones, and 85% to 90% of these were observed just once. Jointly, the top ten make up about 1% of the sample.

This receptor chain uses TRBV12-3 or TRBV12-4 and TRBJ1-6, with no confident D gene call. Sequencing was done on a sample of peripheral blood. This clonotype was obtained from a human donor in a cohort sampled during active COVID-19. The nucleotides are TGTGCCAGCAGTAACAGCATTTCACCCCTCCACTTT. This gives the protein CASSNSISPLHF.